The clone carrying this TCR beta chain was observed at least ten times. Its specificity is unknown. J gave up 6 bases and V 5 bases, and 4 bases lay outside the gene matches. This CDR3 has 14 residues. UMIs and sample barcodes were carried by the TCR alpha and TCR beta cDNA libraries that 5'RACE produced using constant-segment primers. TCRdb processed the 5' RACE reads anew with MiXCR; each CDR3 protein has one entry. The data contain more than 150,000 distinct CDR3 sequences, 11% of them singletons. These data originate in a study of T-cell memory formation after mild COVID-19. Study observations and caveats: Day 15 to 85 contracting clones showed balanced CD4/CD8; later expanders leaned CD4+. CD4+ clones that contracted lay mainly in CM and EM; CD8+ ones lay in EMRA.

The chain carries TRBV12-3 or TRBV12-4 and TRBJ2-1; 10 bases are shared with TRBD1. Sample: PBMCs or a T cell subset sorted from them (not recorded which). This clonotype was obtained from a man aged 18 to 29 who had mild COVID-19 (a few samples of this study predate the infection). Cell type and time point are not known. As DNA, the CDR3 is TGTGCCAGCAGTCTCCGACAGGGGGCCAATGAGCAGTTCTTC. Translated: CASSLRQGANEQFF.